This TCR beta chain was sequenced for a study of blood T cell repertoires in COVID-19. Study-level background: The United States, Italy and Spain supplied acute and convalescent COVID-19 samples. T cells, B-cell-depleted T cells, or PBMCs supplied cDNA or gDNA.

In the source study's methods: Amplification of reference gene primers was used by the study to estimate nucleated cell counts. Clones were read by immunoSEQ multiplex PCR, and TCRdb kept only the in-frame ones, dropping some. V and J calls plus clone size are reproduced from that table; the DNA served to infer D and trimming. In the table there are around 24,000 clones, approximately 91% of which are singletons. Input material: peripheral blood. This receptor was identified in a woman in her 70s with active COVID-19.

Written as DNA, the CDR3 is TGTGCCAGCAGTCCGCCCGGCGGGGACACTGAAGCTTTCTTT. As protein: CASSPPGGDTEAFF. This rearrangement joins TRBV28 to TRBJ1-1; D remains unclear. This CDR3 comprises 14 residues. Germline V gene lookup returns CDR1 MDHEN and CDR2 SYDVKM. Trimming left V 5 bases short and J 3 bases short, with 13 bases between.